The clone carrying this TCR beta chain showed up just once. This PCR relied on a set of 60 Vbeta primers and 13 Jbeta primers. Repertoires were generated with immunoSEQ multiplex PCR, while TCRdb's copy carries only in-frame clones and drops some. This table has about 180,000 clones, 77% appearing once. The CDR3 contains 15 residues. Germline lookup yields CDR1 SEHNR and CDR2 FQNEAQ (reference sequence). V lost 4 bases to trimming and J lost 2 bases, with 15 bases between them. The entry originates in a study of cytomegalovirus exposure and HLA in healthy donors. The V gene is TRBV7-9, the J gene TRBJ2-7, with D possibly matching TRBD1 (5 bases). Input material: PBMCs. This clonotype was obtained from a woman younger than 45 in good health and CMV-seropositive. CDR3 amino acids: CASSSLTGDPYEQYF. The CDR3 DNA follows: TGTGCCAGCAGCTCGCTCACAGGTGACCCCTACGAGCAGTACTTC.